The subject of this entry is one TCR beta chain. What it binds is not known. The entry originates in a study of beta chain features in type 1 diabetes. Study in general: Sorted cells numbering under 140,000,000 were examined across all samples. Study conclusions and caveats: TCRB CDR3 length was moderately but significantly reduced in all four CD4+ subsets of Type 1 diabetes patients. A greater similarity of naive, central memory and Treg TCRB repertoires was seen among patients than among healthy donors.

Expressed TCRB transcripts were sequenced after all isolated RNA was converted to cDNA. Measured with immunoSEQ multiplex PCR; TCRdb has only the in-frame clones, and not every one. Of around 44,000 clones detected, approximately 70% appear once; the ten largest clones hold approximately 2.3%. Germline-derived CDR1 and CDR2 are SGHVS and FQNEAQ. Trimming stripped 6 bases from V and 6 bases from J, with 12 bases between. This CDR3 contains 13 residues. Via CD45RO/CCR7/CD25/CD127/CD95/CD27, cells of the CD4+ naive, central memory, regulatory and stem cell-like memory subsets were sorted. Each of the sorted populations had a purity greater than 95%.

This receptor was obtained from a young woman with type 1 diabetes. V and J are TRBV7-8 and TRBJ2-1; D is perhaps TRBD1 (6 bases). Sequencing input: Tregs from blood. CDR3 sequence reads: CASRITGSNEQFF. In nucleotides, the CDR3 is TGTGCCAGCAGAATAACAGGGTCCAATGAGCAGTTCTTC.